The clone carrying this T cell receptor beta chain has only a few counts. What it recognizes is unknown. V lost 6 bases, J lost 0 bases, and 11 bases lay in between. The germline gives CDR1 MNHNS, CDR2 SASEGT. The CDR3 has 15 amino acids. TCRdb itself ran the RT-PCR reads through MiXCR, one entry per CDR3 protein. Of hundreds of thousands of distinct CDR3 sequences in the sample, 11% to 15% are singletons; the top ten hold around 6.5%. The data stem from a study of response to subunit inactivated influenza vaccine. The study's findings and limits: Authors suggested that a seasonal influenza vaccination recruits few new T cells each time.

Specimen: PBMCs from blood, collected 14 to 15 days before vaccination. The TCR originated in a man aged 50-60 years who received an inactivated influenza vaccine. The V gene is TRBV6-1, the J gene TRBJ2-2; D is ambiguous. CDR3 nucleotides: TGTGCCAGCAGCCGATCCTCTACGAACACCGGGGAGCTGTTTTTT. Residues: CASSRSSTNTGELFF.